This TCR beta chain is drawn from a study of T-cell reconstitution after alpha-beta-depleted transplantation in children. This clonotype was observed many times. Preparing the TCRbeta library involved the use of unique molecular identifiers. TCRdb passed the PCR reads through MiXCR, listing each CDR3 protein once. The top ten clones hold around a tenth of a sample with 250,000 to 300,000 distinct CDR3 sequences, roughly 9.5% of them seen once. This receptor was identified in a human donor who donated a stem cell graft to a child with SCID. The sample in question was PBMCs from the stem cell graft donor, obtained from the stem cell graft.

CDR3 DNA sequence: TGTGCCAGCAAAGGCGGGGAGACCCAGTACTTC. Amino acid sequence: CASKGGETQYF. V usage is TRBV12-3 or TRBV12-4 and J usage is TRBJ2-5; possibly TRBD2 for D (5 bases). Trimming removed 7 bases at V and 5 bases at J, with 8 bases between. The CDR3 runs to 11 residues.